The 18 T cell receptor beta chains below all came from one sample that was sequenced in a study of low-dose radiotherapy and immunotherapy resistance in tumors. TRAV- and TRBV-specific primers, spanning alpha and beta chains, primed first-strand cDNA. For amplifying TCRs, the PCR ran for approximately 18 cycles with Phusion, which was used together with a constant-region primer and the adapter on the V primers. TCRdb recomputed calls from the reads with MiXCR, one row per CDR3 protein. Altogether around 13,000 distinct CDR3 sequences are present, roughly 75% being singletons, with the ten largest covering roughly 5%. All receptors come from a human donor with advanced metastatic prostate, ovarian, gallbladder or colorectal cancer (not recorded which). This table probably holds off-target reads from a library built for another chain.

The chain carries TRBV19 and TRBJ1-5; D remains unclear. The length of the CDR3 is 15 residues. Trimming took 3 bases from V and 5 from J, leaving 14 bases between them. Germline V gene data show CDR1 as LNHDA and CDR2 as SQIVND (reference sequence). CDR3 sequence reads: CASSMWRNWDQPQHF. DNA for the CDR3: TGTGCCAGTAGTATGTGGAGAAACTGGGATCAGCCCCAGCATTTT.

This sequence joins TRBV6-2 or TRBV6-3 and TRBJ1-4, with unresolved D. V lost 6 bases and J lost 8, with 10 bases in between. The CDR3 covers 12 residues. From germline, CDR1 is MNHEY and CDR2 SVGEGT. The CDR3 nucleotides are TGTGCCAGCAGCTACAGTGTCGAAAAACTGTTTTTT. This encodes CASSYSVEKLFF.

This sequence joins TRBV6-4 and TRBJ2-3; 10 positions agree with TRBD2. After removal of 3 bases from V and 5 bases from J, the junction contained 8 bases not matched to a gene. The CDR3 has 16 residues. Looked up from germline, CDR1 is MRHNA and CDR2 is SNTAGT. CDR3 sequence reads: CASSDLASGGKDTQYF. CDR3 coding DNA: TGTGCCAGCAGTGATCTGGCTAGCGGGGGCAAAGATACGCAGTATTTT.

The gene calls are TRBV5-4 and TRBJ2-5, with no clear D. V was cut by 3 bases and J by 4 bases, with 10 bases left in between. This CDR3 contains 13 residues. Germline CDR1 is SGHNT and CDR2 is YYREEE (reference sequence). This chain's CDR3 is CASSSDRGETQYF. The CDR3 DNA is TGTGCCAGCAGCTCGGATAGAGGAGAGACCCAGTACTTC.

The V gene is TRBV20-1, the J gene TRBJ2-5, with TRBD1 as a possible D gene (6 bases). The V gene's germline CDR1 is DFQATT and CDR2 SNEGSKA (reference sequence). V lost 5 bases, J lost 3 bases, and 10 bases lay in between. The CDR3 runs 12 residues. The DNA of the CDR3 is TGCAGTGCTTACAGGGTAAAAGAGACCCAGTACTTC. It is translated as CSAYRVKETQYF.

The rearrangement joins TRBV5-1 to TRBJ2-1; the D gene is possibly TRBD2 (5 bases). V lost 1 base and J lost 7, with 6 bases in between. Germline values: CDR1 SGHRS, CDR2 YFSETQ. The CDR3 runs to 12 residues. The CDR3 loop is CASSLPGNEQFF. Here the CDR3 DNA reads TGCGCCAGCAGCTTGCCGGGAAATGAGCAGTTCTTC.

The chain joins TRBV20-1 to TRBJ2-1; 9 positions match TRBD2. With 6 bases clipped from V and 10 bases from J, the junction kept 16 bases outside the gene matches. This CDR3 region has 15 residues. Germline V gene data show CDR1 as DFQATT and CDR2 as SNEGSKA (reference sequence). The CDR3 region has the DNA TGCAGTGCAAACACCGGGACTAGCCGAGGTGGCGAGCAGTTCTTC. This encodes CSANTGTSRGGEQFF.

The chain couples TRBV5-6 to TRBJ1-1; D gene unclear. The germline gives CDR1 SGHDT, CDR2 YYEEEE. V was trimmed by 3 bases and J by 4 bases, leaving 10 bases between them. The CDR3 consists of 13 residues. CDR3 bases: TGTGCCAGCAGCTCGGATACGGGCACTGAAGCTTTCTTT. The encoded protein is CASSSDTGTEAFF.

The CDR3 here is CASSSRGTYEQYF. DNA for the CDR3: TGTGCCAGCAGCAGCAGGGGAACCTACGAGCAGTACTTC. The chain uses TRBV7-9 and TRBJ2-7, with a tentative D call TRBD1 (6 bases). CDR3 length: 13 amino acids. V was cut by 5 bases and J by 2 bases, with 10 bases left in between. Germline V gives CDR1 SEHNR, CDR2 FQNEAQ (reference sequence).

The chain has TRBV7-9 and TRBJ1-2, with 8 bases lining up with TRBD1. CDR1 and CDR2 from the germline V gene are SEHNR and FQNEAQ (reference sequence). CDR3 length: 13 amino acids. J was trimmed by 9 bases and V by 5 bases; bases with no gene match: 8. The CDR3 nucleotides read TGTGCCAGCAGCCCCGGGACAGGTGGGAGCTACACCTTC. Translated, it gives CASSPGTGGSYTF. Supplemented by reference TRBV7-9 and TRBJ1-2, the full variable domain reads DTGVSQNPRHKITKRGQNVTFRCDPISEHNRLYWYRQTLGQGPEFLTYFQNEAQLEKSRLLSDRFSAERPKGSFSTLEIQRTEQGDSAMYLCASSPGTGGSYTFGSGTRLTVV.

This clonotype has more than one count but fewer than ten. This chain uses TRBV15 with TRBJ1-5; D not resolved. The CDR3 extends over 15 amino acids. Germline V gene sequence: CDR1 LNHNV, CDR2 YYDKDF (reference sequence). V lost 1 base to trimming and J lost 4 bases, with 11 bases between them. CDR3 loop: CATSRAPPRNQPQHF. The CDR3 DNA follows: TGTGCCACCAGCAGAGCGCCCCCGAGGAATCAGCCCCAGCATTTT.

This clonotype was observed a few times. The chain is built from TRBV7-3 and TRBJ2-7, with a tentative D call TRBD2 (6 bases). The CDR3 is made up of 16 amino acids. From germline, CDR1 is SGHTA and CDR2 FQGTGA. V dropped 1 base and J dropped 4 bases, with 17 bases sitting between them. CDR3 coding DNA: TGTGCCAGCAGCTTAAGTCGGGGATTGGGGAGGTACGAGCAGTACTTC. It yields the protein CASSLSRGLGRYEQYF. The full variable domain, in which reference TRBV7-3 and TRBJ2-7 provide the parts outside the CDR3, is GAGVSQTPSNKVTEKGKYVELRCDPISGHTALYWYRQSLGQGPEFLIYFQGTGAADDSGLPNDRFFAVRPEGSVSTLKIQRTERGDSAVYLCASSLSRGLGRYEQYFGPGTRLTVT.

This rearrangement joins TRBV5-1 to TRBJ2-6, with no clear D. V lost 1 base, J lost 2 bases, and 13 bases lay in between. The CDR3 length is 17 residues. CDR1 and CDR2 (germline): SGHRS, YFSETQ. The CDR3, as DNA: TGCGCCAGCAGCTTGATCGCAGGACGTGCTGGGGCCAACGTCCTGACTTTC. Its translation is CASSLIAGRAGANVLTF.

The V and J genes are TRBV19 and TRBJ1-1; the D is unclear. CDR1 is LNHDA, CDR2 SQIVND, per germline (reference sequence). V was trimmed by 4 bases and J by 10 bases, leaving 16 bases between them. The length of the CDR3 is 13 residues. The CDR3 sequence: CASSTIGASRAFF. CDR3 sequence (DNA): TGTGCCAGTAGTACGATCGGTGCCTCTCGAGCTTTCTTT.

V gene TRBV11-1 combines with J gene TRBJ2-7, with D unresolved. Germline CDR1 SGHAT, CDR2 FQDESV (reference sequence). The V gene lost 4 bases and the J gene lost 7 bases, with 14 bases spanning the gap. The length of the CDR3 is 13 residues. The CDR3 sequence is CASSSSPPDEQYF. The CDR3 region has the DNA TGTGCCAGCAGCTCAAGTCCCCCGGATGAGCAGTACTTC.

A few counts support this clonotype. The rearrangement uses TRBV18 and TRBJ1-1; D is uncertain. Trimming took 3 bases from V and 1 from J, leaving 6 bases between them. Per the germline V gene, CDR1 is KGHSH and CDR2 is LQKENI. CDR3 length equals 13 residues. The CDR3 here is CASSPVPNTEAFF. DNA of the CDR3: TGTGCCAGCTCACCGGTCCCGAACACTGAAGCTTTCTTT.

The rearrangement links TRBV7-2 to TRBJ2-5; D is ambiguous. CDR1 is SGHTA and CDR2 is FQGNSA in the germline V gene. Trimming took 3 bases from V and 2 from J, leaving 7 bases between them. The CDR3 sequence is 13 residues long. The CDR3: CASSFGVQETQYF. The CDR3 coding sequence is TGTGCCAGCAGCTTCGGAGTTCAAGAGACCCAGTACTTC.

CDR3 protein: CSARRGAADTQYF. DNA for the CDR3: TGCAGTGCTAGGCGGGGGGCCGCCGATACGCAGTATTTT. V and J are TRBV20-1 and TRBJ2-3, with 8 bases that match TRBD2. J was trimmed by 6 bases and V by 3 bases; bases with no gene match: 5. Germline V lookup: CDR1 DFQATT, CDR2 SNEGSKA (reference sequence). This CDR3 contains 13 residues.